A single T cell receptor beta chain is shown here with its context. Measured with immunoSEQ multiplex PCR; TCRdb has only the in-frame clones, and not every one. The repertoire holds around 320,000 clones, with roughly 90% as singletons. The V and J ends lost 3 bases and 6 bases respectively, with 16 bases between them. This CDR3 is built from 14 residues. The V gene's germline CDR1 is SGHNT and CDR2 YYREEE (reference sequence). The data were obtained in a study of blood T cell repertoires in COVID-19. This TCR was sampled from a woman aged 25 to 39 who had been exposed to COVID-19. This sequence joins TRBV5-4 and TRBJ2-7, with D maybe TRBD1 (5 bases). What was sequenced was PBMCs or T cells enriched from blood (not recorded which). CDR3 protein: CASSYGPSRGEQYF. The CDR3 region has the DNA TGTGCCAGCAGCTACGGACCGTCAAGGGGCGAGCAGTACTTC.